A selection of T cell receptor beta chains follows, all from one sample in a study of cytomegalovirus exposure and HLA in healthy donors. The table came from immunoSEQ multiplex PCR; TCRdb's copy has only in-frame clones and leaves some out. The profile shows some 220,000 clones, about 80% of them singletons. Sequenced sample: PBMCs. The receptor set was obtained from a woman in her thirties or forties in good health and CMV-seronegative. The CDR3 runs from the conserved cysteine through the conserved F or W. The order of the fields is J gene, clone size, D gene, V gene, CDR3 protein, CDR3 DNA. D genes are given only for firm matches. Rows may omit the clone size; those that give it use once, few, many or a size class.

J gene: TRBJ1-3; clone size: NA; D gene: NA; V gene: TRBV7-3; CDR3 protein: CASSLMGPGSGNTIYF; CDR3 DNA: TGTGCCAGCAGCTTAATGGGGCCAGGCTCTGGAAACACCATATATTTT
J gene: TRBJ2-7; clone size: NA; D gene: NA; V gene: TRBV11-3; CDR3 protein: CASSPSYEQYF; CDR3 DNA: TGTGCCAGCAGCCCTTCCTACGAGCAGTACTTC
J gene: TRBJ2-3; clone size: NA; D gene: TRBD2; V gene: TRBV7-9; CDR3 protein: CAVTGLAGETDTQYF; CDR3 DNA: TGTGCCGTCACGGGACTAGCGGGGGAAACAGATACGCAGTATTTT
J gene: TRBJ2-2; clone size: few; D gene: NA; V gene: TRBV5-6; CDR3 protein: CASTRDWADTGELFF; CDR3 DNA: TGTGCCAGCACCCGGGACTGGGCGGACACCGGGGAGCTGTTTTTT
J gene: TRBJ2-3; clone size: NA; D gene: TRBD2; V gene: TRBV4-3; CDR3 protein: CASSQDRYTGTSITDTQYF; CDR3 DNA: TGCGCCAGCAGCCAAGATAGGTATACCGGGACTAGCATCACAGATACGCAGTATTTT
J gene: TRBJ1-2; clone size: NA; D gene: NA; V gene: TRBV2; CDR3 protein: CASSVPNRGYTF; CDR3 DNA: TGTGCCAGCAGTGTGCCTAACCGGGGCTACACCTTC
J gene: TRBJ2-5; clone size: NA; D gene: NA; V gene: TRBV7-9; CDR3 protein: CASSLGTGWQETQYF; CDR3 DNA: TGTGCCAGCAGCTTAGGTACGGGGTGGCAAGAGACCCAGTACTTC
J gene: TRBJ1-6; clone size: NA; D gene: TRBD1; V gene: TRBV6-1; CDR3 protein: CASRDRGNNSPLHF; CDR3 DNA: TGTGCCAGCAGAGACAGGGGTAATAATTCACCCCTCCACTTT
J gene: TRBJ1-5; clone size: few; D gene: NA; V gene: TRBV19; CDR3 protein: CASMPGLSNQPQHF; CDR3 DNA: TGTGCCAGTATGCCGGGACTCAGCAATCAGCCCCAGCATTTT
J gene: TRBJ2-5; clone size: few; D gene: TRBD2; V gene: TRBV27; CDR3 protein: CASSFGEGETQYF; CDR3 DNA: TGTGCCAGCAGTTTCGGGGAGGGAGAGACCCAGTACTTC
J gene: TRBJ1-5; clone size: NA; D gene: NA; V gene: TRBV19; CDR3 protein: CASSIALNSNQPQHF; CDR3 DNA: TGTGCCAGTAGTATAGCCTTAAATAGCAATCAGCCCCAGCATTTT
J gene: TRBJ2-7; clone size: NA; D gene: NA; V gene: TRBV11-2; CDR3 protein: CASSFIGGGHSYEQYF; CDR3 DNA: TGTGCCAGCAGCTTCATAGGCGGGGGCCACAGCTACGAGCAGTACTTC
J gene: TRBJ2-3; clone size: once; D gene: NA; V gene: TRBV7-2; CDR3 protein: CASSLSSDTQYF; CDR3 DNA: TGTGCCAGCAGCTTAAGCTCAGATACGCAGTATTTT
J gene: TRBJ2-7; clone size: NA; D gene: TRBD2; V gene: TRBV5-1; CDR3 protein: CASSLGGLAGSYEQYF; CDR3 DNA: TGCGCCAGCAGCTTGGGGGGTCTAGCGGGGAGTTACGAGCAGTACTTC
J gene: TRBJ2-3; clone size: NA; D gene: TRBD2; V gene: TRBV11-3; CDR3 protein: CASSLVSSGPTDTQYF; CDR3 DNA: TGTGCCAGCAGCTTAGTCTCTAGCGGGCCCACAGATACGCAGTATTTT
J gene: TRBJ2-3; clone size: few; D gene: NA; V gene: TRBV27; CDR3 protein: CASRGRDTQYF; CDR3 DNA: TGTGCCAGCAGGGGGCGGGATACGCAGTATTTT
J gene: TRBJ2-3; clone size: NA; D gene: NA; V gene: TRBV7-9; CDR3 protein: CSSSLALDTDTQYF; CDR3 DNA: TGTTCCAGCAGCTTAGCACTAGACACAGATACGCAGTATTTT
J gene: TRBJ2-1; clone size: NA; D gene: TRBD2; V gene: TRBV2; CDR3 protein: CASGVAGANSNEQFF; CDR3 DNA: TGTGCCAGTGGGGTAGCGGGGGCCAACTCCAATGAGCAGTTCTTC
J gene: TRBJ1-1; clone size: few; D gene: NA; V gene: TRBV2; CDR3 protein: CASSVDTNTEAFF; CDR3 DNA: TGTGCCAGCAGTGTGGACACGAACACTGAAGCTTTCTTT
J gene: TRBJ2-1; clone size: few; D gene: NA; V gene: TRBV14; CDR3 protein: CASSPGTNNEQFF; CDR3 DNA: TGTGCCAGCAGCCCGGGGACAAACAATGAGCAGTTCTTC
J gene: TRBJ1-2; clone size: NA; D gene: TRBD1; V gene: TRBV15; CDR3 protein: CATSGGQPYGYTF; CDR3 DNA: TGTGCCACCAGCGGGGGACAGCCCTATGGCTACACCTTC
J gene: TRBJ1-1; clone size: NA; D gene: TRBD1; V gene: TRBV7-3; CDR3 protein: CASSSTGTGATEAFF; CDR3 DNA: TGTGCCAGCAGCTCTACCGGGACAGGGGCCACTGAAGCTTTCTTT
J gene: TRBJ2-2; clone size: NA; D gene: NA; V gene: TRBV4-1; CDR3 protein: CASSQEEGGPRGELFF; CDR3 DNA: TGCGCCAGCAGCCAAGAGGAGGGAGGACCGAGGGGGGAGCTGTTTTTT
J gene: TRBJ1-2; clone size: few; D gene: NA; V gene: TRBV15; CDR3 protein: CATSSRVTGYGYTF; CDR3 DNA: TGTGCCACCAGCAGCAGAGTGACAGGATATGGCTACACCTTC
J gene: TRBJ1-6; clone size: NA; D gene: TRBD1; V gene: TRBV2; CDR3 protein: CASSADRGRPNSPLHF; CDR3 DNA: TGTGCCAGCAGTGCTGACAGGGGGCGGCCCAATTCACCCCTCCACTTT
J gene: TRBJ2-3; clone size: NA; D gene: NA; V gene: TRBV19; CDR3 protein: CASRWDIDTDTQYF; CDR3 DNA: TGTGCCAGTAGATGGGACATTGACACAGATACGCAGTATTTT
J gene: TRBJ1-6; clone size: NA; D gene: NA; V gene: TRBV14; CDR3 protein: CARGAEGDSPLHF; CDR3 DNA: TGTGCCAGGGGGGCCGAGGGGGATTCACCCCTCCACTTT
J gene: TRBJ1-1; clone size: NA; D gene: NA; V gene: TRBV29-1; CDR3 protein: CSVFDRSGNTEAFF; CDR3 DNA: TGCAGCGTTTTTGACAGGTCCGGGAACACTGAAGCTTTCTTT
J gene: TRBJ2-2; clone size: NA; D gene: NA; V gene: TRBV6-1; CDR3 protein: CASSEDGDYVGELFF; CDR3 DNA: TGTGCCAGCAGTGAAGACGGTGATTACGTCGGGGAGCTGTTTTTT
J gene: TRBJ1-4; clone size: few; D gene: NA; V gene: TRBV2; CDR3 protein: CASRVDTGPGGKLFF; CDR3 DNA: TGTGCCAGCAGGGTAGACACAGGGCCCGGTGGAAAACTGTTTTTT
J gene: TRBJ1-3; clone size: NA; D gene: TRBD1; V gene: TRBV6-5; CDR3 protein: CASRNRGPGNTIYF; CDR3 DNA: TGTGCCAGCAGAAACAGGGGGCCTGGAAACACCATATATTTT
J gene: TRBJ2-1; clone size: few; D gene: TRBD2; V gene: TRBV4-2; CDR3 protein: CASSQAPSGPYNEQFF; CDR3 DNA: TGTGCCAGCAGCCAAGCCCCTAGCGGACCGTACAATGAGCAGTTCTTC
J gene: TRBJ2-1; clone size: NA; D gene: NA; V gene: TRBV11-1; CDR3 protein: CASSLIRGISYSEQFF; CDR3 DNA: TGTGCCAGCAGCTTAATACGGGGGATCTCCTACAGTGAGCAGTTCTTC
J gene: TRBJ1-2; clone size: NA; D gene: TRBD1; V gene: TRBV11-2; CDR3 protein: CASSLDQGAHGYTF; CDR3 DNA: TGTGCCAGCAGCTTAGATCAGGGGGCGCATGGCTACACCTTC
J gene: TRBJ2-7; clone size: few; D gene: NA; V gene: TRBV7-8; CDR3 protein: CASSLANGFYEQYF; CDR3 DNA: TGTGCCAGCAGCTTAGCTAACGGGTTCTACGAGCAGTACTTC
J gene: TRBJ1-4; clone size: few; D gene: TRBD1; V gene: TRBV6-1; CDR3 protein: CASSDRDRRAKLFF; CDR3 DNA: TGTGCCAGCAGTGACCGGGACAGGCGTGCAAAACTGTTTTTT
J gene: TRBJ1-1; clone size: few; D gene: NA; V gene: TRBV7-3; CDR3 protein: CASSRDTMNTEAFF; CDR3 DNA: TGTGCCAGCAGCCGGGACACCATGAACACTGAAGCTTTCTTT
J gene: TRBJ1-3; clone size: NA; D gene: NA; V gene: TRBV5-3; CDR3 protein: CARSLVRLSSGNTIYF; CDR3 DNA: TGTGCCAGAAGCTTGGTTCGCCTGAGCTCTGGAAACACCATATATTTT
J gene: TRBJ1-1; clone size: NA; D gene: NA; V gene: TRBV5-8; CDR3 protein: CASSPLGVAFF; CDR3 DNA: TGTGCCAGCAGTCCCCTAGGAGTCGCTTTCTTT
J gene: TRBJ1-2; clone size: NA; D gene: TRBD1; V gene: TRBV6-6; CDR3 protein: CASSSRQGPYGYTF; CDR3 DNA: TGTGCCAGCAGTTCTCGACAGGGGCCGTATGGCTACACCTTC